A selection of T cell receptor beta chains follows, all from one sample in a study of shared clonotypes between healthy human individuals. Sequencing was performed with immunoSEQ multiplex PCR; in TCRdb, only in-frame clones are kept and a portion is missing. The sample lists approximately 2.1 million clones, over 85% occurring once. The sample was naive CD4+ T cells from PBMCs. The receptors stem from a man aged 18 to 30 in good health. Some clones in this sample may be carry-over from other donors' samples. The CDR3 runs from the conserved cysteine through the conserved F or W. D genes are given only for firm matches. Only part of the rows carry a size: once, few, many, or a class if the clone is expanded.

J: TRBJ2-5; V: TRBV10-3; D: TRBD1; size: NA; CDR3: CAIGNRQGGSLGETQYF; DNA: TGTGCCATCGGGAACAGACAGGGTGGCTCGTTGGGGGAGACCCAGTACTTC
J: TRBJ1-1; V: TRBV5-1; D: NA; size: NA; CDR3: CASSLAADSVGTEAFF; DNA: TGCGCCAGCAGCTTGGCGGCGGACAGCGTGGGCACTGAAGCTTTCTTT
J: TRBJ1-3; V: TRBV5-1; D: NA; size: NA; CDR3: CASSPGGGPSGSTIYF; DNA: TGCGCCAGCAGCCCGGGTGGGGGACCATCTGGAAGCACCATATATTTT
J: TRBJ2-7; V: TRBV28; D: NA; size: NA; CDR3: CASTGGQAGSVEQYF; DNA: TGTGCCAGCACGGGCGGCCAGGCGGGAAGTGTGGAGCAGTACTTC
J: TRBJ2-1; V: TRBV7-3; D: NA; size: NA; CDR3: CASGGGNNEQFF; DNA: TGTGCCTCCGGAGGGGGAAACAATGAGCAGTTCTTC
J: TRBJ1-1; V: TRBV6-5; D: NA; size: NA; CDR3: CASSTGWGARTEAFF; DNA: TGTGCCAGCAGTACGGGGTGGGGGGCGCGGACTGAAGCTTTCTTT
J: TRBJ2-1; V: TRBV7-2; D: NA; size: NA; CDR3: CASSLAGDSYNEQFF; DNA: TGTGCCAGCAGCTTAGCAGGGGACTCCTACAATGAGCAGTTCTTC
J: TRBJ2-1; V: TRBV7-2; D: NA; size: once; CDR3: CASSPSTRGSEQFF; DNA: TGTGCCAGCAGCCCCTCAACTAGAGGGTCCGAGCAGTTCTTC
J: TRBJ2-2; V: TRBV5-1; D: TRBD2; size: NA; CDR3: CASSLVGGTRSAGELFF; DNA: TGCGCCAGCAGCTTAGTGGGGGGGACCCGGAGTGCCGGGGAGCTGTTTTTT
J: TRBJ1-2; V: TRBV28; D: NA; size: NA; CDR3: CASTPRPGRYGYTF; DNA: TGTGCCAGCACTCCGCGGCCGGGGCGCTATGGCTACACCTTC
J: TRBJ2-7; V: TRBV30; D: TRBD1; size: NA; CDR3: CAWSLGQGEEQYF; DNA: TGTGCCTGGAGTTTAGGACAGGGCGAGGAGCAGTACTTC
J: TRBJ1-2; V: TRBV30; D: NA; size: once; CDR3: CAWSRNYGYTF; DNA: TGTGCCTGGAGTCGTAATTATGGCTACACCTTC
J: TRBJ1-2; V: TRBV10-3; D: NA; size: once; CDR3: CAISQPGRGNYGYTF; DNA: TGTGCCATCAGCCAGCCCGGGAGGGGGAACTATGGCTACACCTTC
J: TRBJ2-3; V: TRBV28; D: NA; size: NA; CDR3: CASSLQATDTQYF; DNA: TGTGCCAGCAGTTTGCAGGCCACAGATACGCAGTATTTT
J: TRBJ2-5; V: TRBV11-2; D: NA; size: NA; CDR3: CASSPAGTPQETQYF; DNA: TGTGCCAGCAGCCCAGCCGGGACGCCACAAGAGACCCAGTACTTC
J: TRBJ1-3; V: TRBV9; D: NA; size: NA; CDR3: CASSPLANLGGNTIYF; DNA: TGTGCCAGCAGCCCTCTTGCTAACTTGGGGGGAAACACCATATATTTT
J: TRBJ1-2; V: TRBV15; D: NA; size: NA; CDR3: CATSRVTWDLNYGYTF; DNA: TGTGCCACCAGCAGAGTGACGTGGGACCTGAACTATGGCTACACCTTC
J: TRBJ1-5; V: TRBV9; D: NA; size: NA; CDR3: CASSVGGGEPDSNQPQHF; DNA: TGTGCCAGCAGCGTAGGCGGCGGGGAGCCCGATAGCAATCAGCCCCAGCATTTT
J: TRBJ1-2; V: TRBV15; D: TRBD1; size: NA; CDR3: CATSSPDRVEGGYTF; DNA: TGTGCCACCAGCTCCCCGGACAGGGTGGAGGGGGGCTACACCTTC
J: TRBJ2-5; V: TRBV7-7; D: TRBD1; size: NA; CDR3: CASSFEDRVETQYF; DNA: TGTGCCAGCAGCTTCGAGGACAGGGTAGAGACCCAGTACTTC
J: TRBJ2-2; V: TRBV7-9; D: NA; size: NA; CDR3: CASSLPRELFF; DNA: TGTGCCAGCAGCCTCCCTAGGGAGCTGTTTTTT
J: TRBJ2-7; V: TRBV28; D: TRBD1; size: NA; CDR3: CASSPAGTGSPYEQYF; DNA: TGTGCCAGCAGTCCCGCCGGGACAGGGAGTCCCTACGAGCAGTACTTC
J: TRBJ1-1; V: TRBV10-3; D: NA; size: NA; CDR3: CAILSGSSTEAFF; DNA: TGTGCCATCTTGAGCGGGTCGAGCACTGAAGCTTTCTTT
J: TRBJ1-1; V: TRBV28; D: NA; size: NA; CDR3: CVTQEVNTEAFF; DNA: TGTGTAACACAGGAAGTGAACACTGAAGCTTTCTTT
J: TRBJ2-1; V: TRBV11-2; D: NA; size: NA; CDR3: CASSHRGLQQFF; DNA: TGTGCCAGCAGCCACCGGGGGCTCCAGCAGTTCTTC